The sequence of this T cell receptor beta chain was determined in a study of blood T cell repertoires in COVID-19. Only in-frame clones appear in the TCRdb table, and some are missing; sequencing was by immunoSEQ multiplex PCR. The table lists about 52,000 clones, around 80% of them singletons. CDR3 length: 16 amino acids. Looked up from germline, CDR1 is SGHVS and CDR2 is FQNEAQ. V was clipped by 1 base and J by 5 bases, with 15 bases between them. This receptor was obtained from a woman older than 75 with COVID-19, enrolled during active disease. The rearrangement uses TRBV7-8 and TRBJ2-1; D is ambiguous. The sample taken for sequencing was peripheral blood. Here the CDR3 DNA reads TGTGCCAGCAGCTTAGGGTCTACCCGAACGAACAATGAGCAGTTCTTC. Its protein product is CASSLGSTRTNNEQFF.